Listed here are 7 T cell receptor beta chains from one sample, sequenced in a study of blood T cell repertoires in COVID-19. The assay was immunoSEQ multiplex PCR, and TCRdb's table has in-frame clones only and misses some. The table has approximately 17,000 clones, about 85% seen once. Material for sequencing was peripheral blood. The receptors shown here come from a human donor in a cohort sampled during active COVID-19.

The chain carries TRBV15 and TRBJ2-7, with D perhaps TRBD1 (7 bases). This CDR3 is 14 amino acids long. Trimming left V 6 bases short and J 1 base short, with 13 bases between. Germline V lookup: CDR1 LNHNV, CDR2 YYDKDF (reference sequence). For the CDR3, the DNA is TGTGCCACCAGGCGGGGCAGGGGGTCCTACGAGCAGTACTTC. It codes for CATRRGRGSYEQYF.

The chain couples TRBV11-2 to TRBJ2-7; D perhaps matches TRBD1 (5 bases). CDR1 is SGHAT, CDR2 FQNNGV, per germline. CDR3 length equals 14 residues. V was shortened by 3 bases and J by 0 bases, with 9 bases between the two germline ends. This chain's CDR3 is CASSFLQGSYEQYF. The CDR3 DNA reads as TGTGCCAGCAGCTTTCTTCAGGGCTCCTACGAGCAGTACTTC.

This clone was picked up a small number of times. The chain links TRBV10-3 to TRBJ1-6; D gene uncertain. CDR3 length: 12 amino acids. In germline, CDR1 is ENHRY, CDR2 SYGVKD. Trimming shortened V by 10 bases and J by 12 bases, and 16 bases separated the two germline ends. DNA for the CDR3: TGTGCCACCGGTACGGGGAATCGACCCCTCCACTTT. This sequence encodes CATGTGNRPLHF.

V gene TRBV5-1 combines with J gene TRBJ2-1, with 13 positions matching TRBD2. The CDR3 consists of 15 residues. Losses at the gene ends were 4 bases for V and 12 bases for J; bases not matched to a gene: 10. Germline V CDR1 and CDR2: SGHRS, YFSETQ. This CDR3 is CASSPGLAGARTQFF. The CDR3, as DNA: TGCGCCAGCAGCCCAGGACTAGCGGGGGCGCGGACGCAGTTCTTC.

The chain employs TRBV18 and TRBJ2-3, with 7 bases matching TRBD1. This CDR3 is built from 15 residues. V was pared by 0 bases and J by 6 bases, with 6 bases of the junction left unmatched. Per the germline V gene, CDR1 is KGHSH and CDR2 is LQKENI. CDR3 protein: CASSPPGGYKDTQYF. The CDR3 nucleotides are TGTGCCAGCTCACCACCAGGGGGCTATAAGGATACGCAGTATTTT.

CDR3 sequence: CASSILRDRGSTGELFF. CDR3 DNA: TGTGCCAGCAGCATCTTAAGGGACAGGGGAAGTACCGGGGAGCTGTTTTTT. This chain connects TRBV21-1 to TRBJ2-2; the table's TRBD1 call for D was not verified on the DNA. TRBV21-1 is a pseudogene. The CDR3 totals 17 residues.

The V gene is TRBV7-9, the J gene TRBJ2-7, with 9 bases aligning to TRBD1. The germline gives CDR1 SEHNR, CDR2 FQNEAQ (reference sequence). The length of the CDR3 is 15 residues. Unmatched junction bases numbered 11, after V lost 5 bases and J lost 6 bases. The DNA of the CDR3 is TGTGCCAGCAGCGCCATCGGGACAGGGTCGCCCGAGCAGTACTTC. Amino acids: CASSAIGTGSPEQYF.